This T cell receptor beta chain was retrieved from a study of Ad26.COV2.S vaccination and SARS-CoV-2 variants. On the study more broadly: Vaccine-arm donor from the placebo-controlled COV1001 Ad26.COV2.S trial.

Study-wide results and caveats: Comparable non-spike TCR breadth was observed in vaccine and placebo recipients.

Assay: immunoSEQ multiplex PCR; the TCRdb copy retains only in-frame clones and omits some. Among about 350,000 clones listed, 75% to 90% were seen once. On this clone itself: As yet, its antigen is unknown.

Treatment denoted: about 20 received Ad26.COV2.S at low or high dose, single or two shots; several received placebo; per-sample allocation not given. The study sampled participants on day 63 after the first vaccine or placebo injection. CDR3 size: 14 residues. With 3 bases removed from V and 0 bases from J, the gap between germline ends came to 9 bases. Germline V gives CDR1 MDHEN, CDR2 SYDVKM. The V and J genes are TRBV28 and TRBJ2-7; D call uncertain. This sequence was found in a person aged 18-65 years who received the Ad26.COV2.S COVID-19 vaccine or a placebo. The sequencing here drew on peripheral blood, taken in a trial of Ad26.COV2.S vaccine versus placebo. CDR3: CASSLGSLSYEQYF. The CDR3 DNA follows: TGTGCCAGCAGTTTGGGCTCCCTCTCCTACGAGCAGTACTTC.